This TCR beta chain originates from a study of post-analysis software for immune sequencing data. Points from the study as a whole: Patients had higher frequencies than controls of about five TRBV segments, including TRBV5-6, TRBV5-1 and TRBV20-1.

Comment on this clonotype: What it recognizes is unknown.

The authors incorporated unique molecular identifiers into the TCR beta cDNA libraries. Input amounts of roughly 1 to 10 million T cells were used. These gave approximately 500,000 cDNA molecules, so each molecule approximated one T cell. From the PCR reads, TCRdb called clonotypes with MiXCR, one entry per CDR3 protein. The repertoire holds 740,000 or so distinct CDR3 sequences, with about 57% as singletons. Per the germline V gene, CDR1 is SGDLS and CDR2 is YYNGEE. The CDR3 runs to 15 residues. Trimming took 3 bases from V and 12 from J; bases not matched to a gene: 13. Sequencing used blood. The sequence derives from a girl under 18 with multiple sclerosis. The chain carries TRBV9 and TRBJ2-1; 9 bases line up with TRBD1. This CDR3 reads CASSARSTGGHGQFF. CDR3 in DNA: TGTGCCAGCAGCGCCAGAAGTACAGGGGGCCATGGGCAGTTCTTC.